The clone carrying this TCR beta chain has just a few counts. Germline V gene sequence: CDR1 LNHDA, CDR2 SQIVND (reference sequence). V gave up 5 bases and J gave up 0 bases, with 8 bases separating them. This CDR3 region has 14 residues. The data belong to a study of blood T cell repertoires in COVID-19. In the study overall: The United States, Italy and Spain provided the acute and convalescent COVID-19 samples. From T cells, B-cell-depleted T cells, or PBMCs came the material, which was cDNA or gDNA.

The authors' processing: Amplifying reference gene primers gave estimates of nucleated cell counts. Profiled with immunoSEQ multiplex PCR; TCRdb holds only in-frame clones, not every one. V, J and clone size reflect that table, while D and trimming were determined from the DNA. The data show about 230,000 clones, more than 70% seen once. The gene calls are TRBV19 and TRBJ1-5, with D perhaps matching TRBD1 (5 bases). The material sequenced was peripheral blood. The origin of this receptor is a man between 40 and 49 years old with active or convalescent COVID-19. As DNA, the CDR3 is TGTGCCAGTAGTGGGGCGCATAGCAATCAGCCCCAGCATTTT. This gives the protein CASSGAHSNQPQHF.